This T cell receptor (beta chain) was recorded in a study of CXCR3-negative and CXCR3-positive naive CD8 T cells. Study details: The libraries yielded about 135 million TRB reads, about 1.5 +/- 0.3 million each.

Per germline, CDR1 SGDLS and CDR2 YYNGEE. The CDR3 length is 15 residues. The method, 5' RACE with UMI labels, was used to prepare the TRB cDNA libraries. TCRdb re-analyzed the 5' RACE reads; it lists each CDR3 protein once, without DNA. The repertoire table contains 28,000 or so distinct CDR3 sequences. Study-wide points: Unlike memory cells, which differed, naive CXCR3-negative and CXCR3-positive cells had similar TRBV-TRBJ usage. CXCR3-positive naive cells had more hydrophobic TRB CDR3s than CXCR3-negative naive cells. Memory CD8+ T cell repertoires were far less diverse than both naive subsets.

Remarks on this clonotype: Its antigen is undetermined.

Sequenced: naive CXCR3- CD8+ T cells from blood. Regarding subset: CD45RO-CCR7+CD27+CD95- naive CD8+ T cells lacking CXCR3 (TNR3-). The V call is TRBV9, the J call TRBJ2-7; TCRdb designates TRBD1, a call that cannot be tested without DNA. This clonotype originated in a human donor in good health. Some clones in this sample may be carry-over from other donors' samples. CDR3 sequence: CASSGDTNPSYEQYF.